This is a list of T cell receptor beta chains from one sample in a study of shared clonotypes between healthy human individuals. Sequencing used immunoSEQ multiplex PCR; TCRdb keeps in-frame clones, though not all of them. Here the sample spans around 2.5 million clones, more than 85% being singletons. The sample taken for sequencing was naive CD4+ T cells from PBMCs. The receptor set was obtained from a man aged 18-30 years in good health. Some clones in this sample may be carry-over from other donors' samples. Both conserved end residues are part of each CDR3. D genes are given only for firm matches. The size entry is marked missing in some rows and otherwise reads once, few, many or a size class.

cdr3_nt: TGTGCCAGCAGCTTAACCCGTAGCTCCTACAATGAGCAGTTCTTC; cdr3_aa: CASSLTRSSYNEQFF; v_call: TRBV7-3; j_call: TRBJ2-1; clone_size: -; d_call: -
cdr3_nt: TGTGCCAGCGGAGTGTTTTTGGAGACCCAGTACTTC; cdr3_aa: CASGVFLETQYF; v_call: TRBV27; j_call: TRBJ2-5; clone_size: -; d_call: -
cdr3_nt: TGTGCCAGCTCACCGACGACTAGCGGGGAGCAGTACTTC; cdr3_aa: CASSPTTSGEQYF; v_call: TRBV18; j_call: TRBJ2-7; clone_size: -; d_call: TRBD2
cdr3_nt: TGCGCCAGCAGCCAAGGATCTAGCTCAGGGGGAGAGACCCAGTACTTC; cdr3_aa: CASSQGSSSGGETQYF; v_call: TRBV4-1; j_call: TRBJ2-5; clone_size: -; d_call: TRBD1
cdr3_nt: TGTGCCAGCGACCGTCCACCCGGGGAGCTGTTTTTT; cdr3_aa: CASDRPPGELFF; v_call: TRBV2; j_call: TRBJ2-2; clone_size: -; d_call: -
cdr3_nt: TGTGCCAGCAGCTTTAGTAGCGGGAGGGCCGGAGAGCAGTTCTTC; cdr3_aa: CASSFSSGRAGEQFF; v_call: TRBV11-3; j_call: TRBJ2-1; clone_size: once; d_call: TRBD2
cdr3_nt: TGTGCCTGGAGAGCAGGAGGGACAGGGGTAAACGATGAGCAGTTCTTC; cdr3_aa: CAWRAGGTGVNDEQFF; v_call: TRBV30; j_call: TRBJ2-1; clone_size: -; d_call: TRBD1
cdr3_nt: TGTGCCAGCAGCTTAGAGGCTAGAGGCACCATATATTTT; cdr3_aa: CASSLEARGTIYF; v_call: TRBV7-8; j_call: TRBJ1-3; clone_size: -; d_call: -
cdr3_nt: TGTGCCAGCAGCCTTCAAATGAACACTGAAGCTTTCTTT; cdr3_aa: CASSLQMNTEAFF; v_call: TRBV2; j_call: TRBJ1-1; clone_size: -; d_call: -
cdr3_nt: TGTGCCAGCAGCCGAGCAGGGGGCAATACTGAAGCTTTCTTT; cdr3_aa: CASSRAGGNTEAFF; v_call: TRBV7-3; j_call: TRBJ1-1; clone_size: -; d_call: TRBD1
cdr3_nt: TGCAGCGGGATTTTAGCGGGAGGCGGGGGAGATACGCAGTATTTT; cdr3_aa: CSGILAGGGGDTQYF; v_call: TRBV29-1; j_call: TRBJ2-3; clone_size: -; d_call: TRBD2
cdr3_nt: TGTGCCAGCAGCTCCGGGGTATACGGAAACACCATATATTTT; cdr3_aa: CASSSGVYGNTIYF; v_call: TRBV5-4; j_call: TRBJ1-3; clone_size: -; d_call: -
cdr3_nt: TGCGCCAGCAGCTTGGTTGTGGGCTCTGGGGCCAACGTCCTGACTTTC; cdr3_aa: CASSLVVGSGANVLTF; v_call: TRBV5-1; j_call: TRBJ2-6; clone_size: once; d_call: -
cdr3_nt: TGTGCCAGCAGCCCGGGGGGGGCGCCCTCAACTAATGAAAAACTGTTTTTT; cdr3_aa: CASSPGGAPSTNEKLFF; v_call: TRBV5-4; j_call: TRBJ1-4; clone_size: once; d_call: -
cdr3_nt: TGTGCCAGTAGTACATTTCGGACTGCGAACTATGGCTACACCTTC; cdr3_aa: CASSTFRTANYGYTF; v_call: TRBV19; j_call: TRBJ1-2; clone_size: -; d_call: -
cdr3_nt: TGCGCCAGCAGCTTCGAGACAATAGGCTACAATGAGCAGTTCTTC; cdr3_aa: CASSFETIGYNEQFF; v_call: TRBV5-1; j_call: TRBJ2-1; clone_size: -; d_call: -
cdr3_nt: TGTGCCTGGAGCGCGGCGTCTAGCGGACCTTCTGGGGCCAACGTCCTGACTTTC; cdr3_aa: CAWSAASSGPSGANVLTF; v_call: TRBV30; j_call: TRBJ2-6; clone_size: -; d_call: TRBD2
cdr3_nt: TGTGCCAGCTCACCACGGGGACTAGCGGTCATGGCAGATACGCAGTATTTT; cdr3_aa: CASSPRGLAVMADTQYF; v_call: TRBV18; j_call: TRBJ2-3; clone_size: -; d_call: TRBD2
cdr3_nt: TGTGCCAGCAGCTTAGACCGGGACAGGGGAAGTGGCTACACCTTC; cdr3_aa: CASSLDRDRGSGYTF; v_call: TRBV7-2; j_call: TRBJ1-2; clone_size: -; d_call: TRBD1
cdr3_nt: TGTGCCAGCAGCTTAAAGGGGGCGGGCTACGAGCAGTACTTC; cdr3_aa: CASSLKGAGYEQYF; v_call: TRBV7-3; j_call: TRBJ2-7; clone_size: -; d_call: TRBD1
cdr3_nt: TGTGCCAGCCAAAGGGCGAGGCTAGGACAGACATATGGCTACACCTTC; cdr3_aa: CASQRARLGQTYGYTF; v_call: TRBV5-4; j_call: TRBJ1-2; clone_size: -; d_call: -
cdr3_nt: TGTGCCAGCGGGACTAGCGGGAGGACCGGGGAGCTGTTTTTT; cdr3_aa: CASGTSGRTGELFF; v_call: TRBV2; j_call: TRBJ2-2; clone_size: -; d_call: TRBD2
cdr3_nt: TGCGCCAGCAGCTTGGGTAGCGCAGGGGCGCGGTATGGCTACACCTTC; cdr3_aa: CASSLGSAGARYGYTF; v_call: TRBV5-1; j_call: TRBJ1-2; clone_size: -; d_call: -
cdr3_nt: TGTGCCAGCAGTCCCTCTCAGGGTAGGGGCTACACCTTC; cdr3_aa: CASSPSQGRGYTF; v_call: TRBV7-2; j_call: TRBJ1-2; clone_size: -; d_call: -
cdr3_nt: TGTGCCAGCAGTCGGACTAGCGGGAGGGAGGGTGAGCAGTTCTTC; cdr3_aa: CASSRTSGREGEQFF; v_call: TRBV6-1; j_call: TRBJ2-1; clone_size: -; d_call: TRBD2
cdr3_nt: TGTGCCAGCACCTCGTTTGGGGGACACAACCTTTACGAGCAGTACTTC; cdr3_aa: CASTSFGGHNLYEQYF; v_call: TRBV28; j_call: TRBJ2-7; clone_size: -; d_call: -
cdr3_nt: TGTGCCAGCAGCTCGGGACAGGGGAACACCGGGGAGCTGTTTTTT; cdr3_aa: CASSSGQGNTGELFF; v_call: TRBV11-3; j_call: TRBJ2-2; clone_size: few; d_call: TRBD1
cdr3_nt: TGTGCCAGCAGTTACGATGGGGGAAAGGATTACGAGCAGTACTTC; cdr3_aa: CASSYDGGKDYEQYF; v_call: TRBV6-5; j_call: TRBJ2-7; clone_size: once; d_call: -
cdr3_nt: TGTGCCAGCAGCCCGGGACGGACAGCAACCTACGAGCAGTACTTC; cdr3_aa: CASSPGRTATYEQYF; v_call: TRBV7-8; j_call: TRBJ2-7; clone_size: -; d_call: -
cdr3_nt: TGTGCCAGCGCCGGCAGGGTCCCCCAGCCCCAGCATTTT; cdr3_aa: CASAGRVPQPQHF; v_call: TRBV28; j_call: TRBJ1-5; clone_size: few; d_call: -
cdr3_nt: TGCGCCAGCAAGGGACTAGCGGGAGGAAGGGAAGAGACCCAGTACTTC; cdr3_aa: CASKGLAGGREETQYF; v_call: TRBV5-1; j_call: TRBJ2-5; clone_size: -; d_call: TRBD2
cdr3_nt: TGTGCCAGCAGCCCACTCCTCGGGGAGCTGTTTTTT; cdr3_aa: CASSPLLGELFF; v_call: TRBV11-2; j_call: TRBJ2-2; clone_size: -; d_call: -
cdr3_nt: TGTGCCAGCAGAACGACTAGCGGGATGAGCGACGAGCAGTACTTC; cdr3_aa: CASRTTSGMSDEQYF; v_call: TRBV6-5; j_call: TRBJ2-7; clone_size: -; d_call: TRBD2
cdr3_nt: TGTGCCAGCACCCCGGCCGGCAATCAGCCCCAGCATTTT; cdr3_aa: CASTPAGNQPQHF; v_call: TRBV6-6; j_call: TRBJ1-5; clone_size: once; d_call: -
cdr3_nt: TGTGCCAGCACCTCAATGGACCCTAAAAACATTCAGTACTTC; cdr3_aa: CASTSMDPKNIQYF; v_call: TRBV6-6; j_call: TRBJ2-4; clone_size: once; d_call: -
cdr3_nt: TGCAGTGCTAGTCGGGACCGAGAGCAGTTCTTC; cdr3_aa: CSASRDREQFF; v_call: TRBV20-1; j_call: TRBJ2-1; clone_size: -; d_call: -
cdr3_nt: TGTGCCAGCTCACCACCGGCTACTAGCGGGGTTCGAGAGACCCAGTACTTC; cdr3_aa: CASSPPATSGVRETQYF; v_call: TRBV18; j_call: TRBJ2-5; clone_size: -; d_call: TRBD2
cdr3_nt: TGTGCCAGCAGTTACGGCATGGGAGGCAGGGCCTACGAGCAGTACTTC; cdr3_aa: CASSYGMGGRAYEQYF; v_call: TRBV6-5; j_call: TRBJ2-7; clone_size: -; d_call: -
cdr3_nt: TGCAGCTCCCTCGACTCGGCTTACAATGAGCAGTTCTTC; cdr3_aa: CSSLDSAYNEQFF; v_call: TRBV29-1; j_call: TRBJ2-1; clone_size: -; d_call: -
cdr3_nt: TGTGCCAGTAGTTCTCGTCGTACCAGCGGGAGAACCGGGGAGCTGTTTTTT; cdr3_aa: CASSSRRTSGRTGELFF; v_call: TRBV19; j_call: TRBJ2-2; clone_size: once; d_call: TRBD2
cdr3_nt: TGTGCCATCCGGTTGGGGGTTAATCAGCCCCAGCATTTT; cdr3_aa: CAIRLGVNQPQHF; v_call: TRBV10-3; j_call: TRBJ1-5; clone_size: -; d_call: -
cdr3_nt: TGTGCCAGCAGTGAAGTCGTCGCTTCTAACTATGGCTACACCTTC; cdr3_aa: CASSEVVASNYGYTF; v_call: TRBV2; j_call: TRBJ1-2; clone_size: -; d_call: -
cdr3_nt: TGTGCCAGCAGCCGAATTAGCGGGAGGGCCTACGAGCAGTACTTC; cdr3_aa: CASSRISGRAYEQYF; v_call: TRBV14; j_call: TRBJ2-7; clone_size: -; d_call: TRBD2
cdr3_nt: TGTGCCAGCAGCTTTACCGGGACCTTATTCAATGAGCAGTTCTTC; cdr3_aa: CASSFTGTLFNEQFF; v_call: TRBV7-3; j_call: TRBJ2-1; clone_size: -; d_call: -
cdr3_nt: TGTGCCAGCCGGGGACAGGGGGGCGAGACCCAGTACTTC; cdr3_aa: CASRGQGGETQYF; v_call: TRBV7-9; j_call: TRBJ2-5; clone_size: -; d_call: TRBD1
cdr3_nt: TGTGCCAGCAGTCAGGAGGTCGAAGCTTTCTTT; cdr3_aa: CASSQEVEAFF; v_call: TRBV7-9; j_call: TRBJ1-1; clone_size: -; d_call: -